This T cell receptor beta chain was observed in a study of Ad26.COV2.S vaccination and SARS-CoV-2 variants. Indicated treatment: roughly 18 received Ad26.COV2.S at low or high dose, single or two shots; about five received placebo; per-sample allocation not given. On day 63 after the first injection, vaccine and placebo recipients gave samples. Clones were sequenced by immunoSEQ multiplex PCR, and TCRdb holds only the in-frame ones, with some missing. The sample records 350,000 to 400,000 clones, roughly nine tenths being singletons. Looked up from germline, CDR1 is ENHRY and CDR2 is SYGVKD. The V end was cut by 11 bases, the J end by 6 bases, with 14 bases between. CDR3 length: 13 amino acids. A single count supports this clone.

The sequence was obtained from a person aged 18-60 years who received the Ad26.COV2.S COVID-19 vaccine or a placebo. The sample consisted of peripheral blood, taken in a trial of Ad26.COV2.S vaccine versus placebo. The V call is TRBV10-3, the J call TRBJ1-6; D gene uncertain. CDR3 loop: CASHGVFNSPLHF. The CDR3 DNA sequence: TGTGCCTCTCACGGGGTTTTTAATTCACCCCTCCACTTT.